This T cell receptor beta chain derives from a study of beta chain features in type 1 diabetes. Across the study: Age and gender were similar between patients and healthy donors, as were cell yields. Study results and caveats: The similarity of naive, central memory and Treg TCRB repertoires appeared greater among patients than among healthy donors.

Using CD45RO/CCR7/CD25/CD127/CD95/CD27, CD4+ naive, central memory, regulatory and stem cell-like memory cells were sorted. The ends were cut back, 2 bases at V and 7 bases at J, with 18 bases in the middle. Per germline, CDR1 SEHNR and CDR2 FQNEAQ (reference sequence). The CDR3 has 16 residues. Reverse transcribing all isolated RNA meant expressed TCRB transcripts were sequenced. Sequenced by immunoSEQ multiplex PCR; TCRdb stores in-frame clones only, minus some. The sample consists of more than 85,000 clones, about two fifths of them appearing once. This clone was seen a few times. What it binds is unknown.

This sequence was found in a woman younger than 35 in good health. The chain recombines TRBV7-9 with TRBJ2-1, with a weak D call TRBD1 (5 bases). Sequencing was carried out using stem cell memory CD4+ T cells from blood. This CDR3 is CASSLLSWGPPNEQFF. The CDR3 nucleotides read TGTGCCAGCAGCTTATTAAGTTGGGGCCCCCCGAATGAGCAGTTCTTC.